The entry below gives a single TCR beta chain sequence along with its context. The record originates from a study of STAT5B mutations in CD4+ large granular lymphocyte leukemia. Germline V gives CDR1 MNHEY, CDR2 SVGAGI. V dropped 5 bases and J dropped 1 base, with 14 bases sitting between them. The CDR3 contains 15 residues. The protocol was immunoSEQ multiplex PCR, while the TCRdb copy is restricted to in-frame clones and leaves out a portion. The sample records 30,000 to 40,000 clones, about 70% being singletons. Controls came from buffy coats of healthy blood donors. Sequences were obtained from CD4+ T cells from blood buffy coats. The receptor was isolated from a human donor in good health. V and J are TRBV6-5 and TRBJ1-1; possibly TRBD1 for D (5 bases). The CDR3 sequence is CASSPPGLQNTEAFF. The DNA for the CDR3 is TGTGCCAGCAGTCCCCCGGGACTGCAGAACACTGAAGCTTTCTTT.